The 28 T cell receptor beta chains below all came from one sample that was sequenced in a study of beta chain features in type 1 diabetes (dated by TCRdb to the late 2010s). Libraries were made using the immunoSEQ multiplex PCR assay. The High Capacity cDNA Reverse Transcription Kit was used to reverse transcribe all of the isolated RNA, meaning that expressed TCRB transcripts were what got sequenced. TCRdb provides this immuneACCESS table in a form limited to in-frame rearrangements. Some clones are lacking; in checked studies, under half of them reflect an unresolved V gene, and why the rest are absent is not known. This sample has 150,000 to 190,000 clones in its table, and less than 9.5% of those were observed once. The biggest ten clones account for approximately 0.65% of the sample. Material: central memory CD4+ T cells from blood. The receptors derive from a man aged 18-30 years in good health.

This clone was found a few times. This rearrangement joins TRBV5-5 to TRBJ1-1; D is perhaps TRBD1 (5 bases). Trimming pared 2 bases from V and 0 bases from J, leaving 11 bases between. The CDR3 is 15 amino acids. Germline V CDR1 and CDR2: SGHKS, YYEKEE (reference sequence). This CDR3 reads CASSLAGGMNTEAFF. The CDR3 nucleotides read TGTGCCAGCAGCTTAGCGGGGGGGATGAACACTGAAGCTTTCTTT.

The chain combines TRBV5-6 with TRBJ1-2; D might be TRBD1 (6 bases). The V gene lost 4 bases and the J gene lost 1 base, with 11 bases spanning the gap. Germline V gives CDR1 SGHDT, CDR2 YYEEEE. The CDR3 extends over 14 amino acids. CDR3 amino acids: CASSPRGGNYGYTF. CDR3 nucleotides: TGTGCCAGCAGCCCGAGAGGGGGTAACTATGGCTACACCTTC.

This chain connects TRBV19 to TRBJ1-5, with TRBD1 matching 10 bases. J was trimmed by 4 bases and V by 5 bases; bases with no gene match: 8. This CDR3 comprises 16 residues. Germline CDR1 and CDR2: LNHDA and SQIVND (reference sequence). The chain's CDR3 is CASSHRQGARNQPQHF. CDR3 nucleotide sequence: TGTGCCAGTAGTCATCGACAGGGGGCTAGGAATCAGCCCCAGCATTTT.

The chain is built from TRBV7-2 and TRBJ2-1; 12 bases align to TRBD2. The junction had 8 bases not matched to a gene; V was cut back by 5 bases and J by 9 bases. The CDR3 length is 15 residues. The V gene's germline CDR1 is SGHTA and CDR2 FQGNSA. CDR3 sequence reads: CASSVPSGGAAEQFF. The CDR3 DNA sequence: TGTGCCAGCAGCGTCCCTAGCGGGGGGGCCGCTGAGCAGTTCTTC. Complete variable domain (other parts from reference TRBV7-2 and TRBJ2-1): GAGVSQSPSNKVTEKGKDVELRCDPISGHTALYWYRQSLGQGLEFLIYFQGNSAPDKSGLPSDRFSAERTGGSVSTLTIQRTQQEDSAVYLCASSVPSGGAAEQFFGPGTRLTVL.

J is TRBJ2-7 and V is TRBV5-1; no definite D call. The germline CDR1 and CDR2 sequences are SGHRS and YFSETQ. V shed 0 bases and J shed 7 bases, with 5 bases lying between them. This CDR3 has 11 residues. CDR3 bases: TGCGCCAGCAGCTTGGATCGGGAGCAGTACTTC. Amino acid sequence: CASSLDREQYF.

This clone has at least ten counts. CDR3 region: CASNRVGNEQFF. The CDR3 coding sequence is TGTGCCAGCAACAGGGTCGGCAATGAGCAGTTCTTC. V gene TRBV25-1 combines with J gene TRBJ2-1; D possibly corresponds to TRBD1 (6 bases). Germline assignment: CDR1 MGHDK and CDR2 SYGVNS. The CDR3 length is 12 residues. The V end was cut by 7 bases, the J end by 6 bases, with 10 bases between.

This clone was seen a handful of times. The chain couples TRBV6-6 to TRBJ2-7; unclear D gene. Between the trimmed V and J ends, which lost 0 bases and 5 bases, there was a span of 11 bases. CDR1 MNHNY and CDR2 SVGAGI come from the germline V gene (reference sequence). CDR3 size: 14 residues. The CDR3 here is CASSYSVEQDEQYF. The CDR3 coding sequence is TGTGCCAGCAGTTACTCGGTAGAGCAAGACGAGCAGTACTTC.

This clone was detected only a few times. The chain couples TRBV5-1 to TRBJ2-5; no clear D gene. Germline lookup yields CDR1 SGHRS and CDR2 YFSETQ. V was trimmed by 5 bases and J by 2 bases, leaving 16 bases between them. The CDR3 totals 15 residues. CDR3 amino acids: CASRSTLLKQETQYF. The CDR3 DNA follows: TGCGCCAGCAGGTCTACTCTCCTTAAACAAGAGACCCAGTACTTC. Looking up the rest from reference TRBV5-1 and TRBJ2-5 gives the full variable domain: KAGVTQTPRYLIKTRGQQVTLSCSPISGHRSVSWYQQTPGQGLQFLFEYFSETQRNKGNFPGRFSGRQFSNSRSEMNVSTLELGDSALYLCASRSTLLKQETQYFGPGTRLLVL.

This clone was observed a few times. The chain joins TRBV27 to TRBJ2-2; D possibly corresponds to TRBD1 (6 bases). This CDR3 contains 14 residues. Per the germline V gene, CDR1 is MNHEY and CDR2 is SMNVEV (reference sequence). Trimming left V 3 bases short and J 9 bases short, with 14 bases between. Here the CDR3 reads CASSLMGASRELFF. The CDR3 coding sequence is TGTGCCAGCAGTTTGATGGGGGCGAGCCGGGAGCTGTTTTTT.

The V and J genes are TRBV28 and TRBJ2-6; 13 bases agree with TRBD2. After removal of 6 bases from V and 2 bases from J, the junction contained 1 base not matched to a gene. The V gene's germline CDR1 is MDHEN and CDR2 SYDVKM. This CDR3 is built from 16 residues. The chain's CDR3 is CASRLAGGPGANVLTF. In DNA form, the CDR3 reads TGTGCCAGCAGACTAGCGGGGGGGCCTGGGGCCAACGTCCTGACTTTC.

The V call is TRBV9, the J call TRBJ2-4; 10 positions agree with TRBD1. V lost 0 bases and J lost 5; bases outside the gene matches: 2. CDR1 and CDR2 (germline): SGDLS, YYNGEE. This CDR3 is 15 amino acids long. In nucleotides, the CDR3 is TGTGCCAGCAGCGTAGGGGACAGGGGACAAAACATTCAGTACTTC. Translated, it gives CASSVGDRGQNIQYF.

The table lists this clone with many counts. CDR3 amino acids: CASSVVGAGDEQFF. CDR3 nucleotide sequence: TGTGCCAGCAGCGTAGTAGGGGCGGGGGATGAGCAGTTCTTC. This rearrangement joins TRBV9 to TRBJ2-1, with TRBD2 matching 7 bases. The CDR3 has 14 amino acids. V dropped 0 bases and J dropped 8; count of bases not matched to a gene: 5. Germline values: CDR1 SGDLS, CDR2 YYNGEE.

This clone was found a few times. V usage is TRBV29-1 and J usage is TRBJ2-3, with TRBD2 identical over 10 bases. Per germline, CDR1 SQVTM and CDR2 ANQGSEA. After removal of 6 bases from V and 0 bases from J, the junction contained 15 bases not matched to a gene. The CDR3 runs to 18 residues. The CDR3: CSVDNRLAGDVSTDTQYF. The CDR3 coding sequence is TGCAGCGTAGATAACAGGCTAGCGGGAGACGTTAGCACAGATACGCAGTATTTT.

This clone was picked up a small number of times. The chain couples TRBV28 to TRBJ2-1; TRBD2 matches 11 bases. Germline CDR1 MDHEN, CDR2 SYDVKM. With 6 bases clipped from V and 1 base from J, the junction kept 2 bases outside the gene matches. There are 15 residues in the CDR3. The CDR3 spells CASSVAGGSYNEQFF. The DNA for the CDR3 is TGTGCCAGCAGCGTAGCGGGAGGGTCCTACAATGAGCAGTTCTTC.

Many counts were recorded for this clone. J is TRBJ1-5 and V is TRBV28, with TRBD1 identical over 7 bases. J lost 7 bases, V lost 6 bases, and 9 bases had no gene match. Germline-derived CDR1 and CDR2 are MDHEN and SYDVKM. The CDR3 length is 14 residues. The CDR3 loop is CASRPGQVRQPQHF. In nucleotides, the CDR3 is TGTGCCAGCAGACCCGGACAGGTTCGACAGCCCCAGCATTTT.

This clone was counted only a few times. The V call is TRBV28, the J call TRBJ2-3; D unresolved. V was clipped by 2 bases and J by 4 bases, with 10 bases between them. Germline lookup yields CDR1 MDHEN and CDR2 SYDVKM. The CDR3 consists of 14 residues. In nucleotides, the CDR3 is TGTGCCAGCAGTTTAAACAGTATTTCAGATACGCAGTATTTT. Amino acid sequence: CASSLNSISDTQYF.

The chain employs TRBV11-3 and TRBJ1-1, with no clear D. This CDR3 region has 13 residues. Germline CDR1 SGHNT, CDR2 YENEEA. V dropped 5 bases and J dropped 1 base, with 8 bases sitting between them. This CDR3 reads CASSPGGNTEAFF. The CDR3, as DNA: TGTGCCAGCAGCCCAGGAGGGAACACTGAAGCTTTCTTT.

There are a few counts of this clone. The genes are TRBV7-9 and TRBJ1-2; 7 bases agree with TRBD1. Germline CDR1 and CDR2: SEHNR and FQNEAQ (reference sequence). CDR3 length: 14 residues. With V trimmed by 4 bases and J by 3 bases, 5 bases remained unmatched. Here the CDR3 reads CASSSRQGHYGYTF. CDR3 coding DNA: TGTGCCAGCAGCTCCCGACAGGGTCACTATGGCTACACCTTC.

This clone has only a few counts. The CDR3 nucleotides read TGTGCCAGCACCCCTAGCCTATGGGGCACTGAAGCTTTCTTT. Its protein product is CASTPSLWGTEAFF. This rearrangement joins TRBV28 to TRBJ1-1; no reliable D call. CDR1 is MDHEN and CDR2 is SYDVKM in the germline V gene. Between the trimmed V and J ends, which lost 7 bases and 4 bases, there was a span of 16 bases. The CDR3 sequence is 14 residues long. The full variable domain, completed using reference TRBV28 and TRBJ1-1, is DVKVTQSSRYLVKRTGEKVFLECVQDMDHENMFWYRQDPGLGLRLIYFSYDVKMKEKGDIPEGYSVSREKKERFSLILESASTNQTSMYLCASTPSLWGTEAFFGQGTRLTVV.

The chain uses TRBV4-2 and TRBJ2-3; a possible D gene is TRBD2 (5 bases). V lost 0 bases to trimming and J lost 2 bases, with 9 bases between them. CDR3 length: 15 amino acids. CDR1 and CDR2 from the germline V gene are LGHNA and YNFKEQ. CDR3: CASSQDSGDTDTQYF. As DNA, the CDR3 is TGTGCCAGCAGCCAAGATTCCGGGGACACAGATACGCAGTATTTT.

This clone was counted a few times. The CDR3 DNA reads TGTGCCAGCAGTGAAGTTGAGGCCGGGAAAGGAGAGCAGTTCTTC. Translated: CASSEVEAGKGEQFF. This rearrangement joins TRBV2 to TRBJ2-1; the D gene is possibly TRBD2 (5 bases). This CDR3 region has 15 residues. Germline CDR1 is SNHLY and CDR2 is FYNNEI. The V gene lost 1 base and the J gene lost 10 bases, with 17 bases spanning the gap.

This clone was seen only a few times. This rearrangement joins TRBV28 to TRBJ2-2; perhaps TRBD1 as D (6 bases). The germline V gene has CDR1 MDHEN and CDR2 SYDVKM. CDR3 size: 15 residues. Trimming shortened V by 5 bases and J by 0 bases, and 10 bases separated the two germline ends. The CDR3 bases are TGTGCCAGCAGTCGTCGACAGGCGAACACCGGGGAGCTGTTTTTT. Its translation: CASSRRQANTGELFF.

This clone has at least ten counts. V and J are TRBV15 and TRBJ1-6, with D tentatively TRBD1 (6 bases). CDR3 length: 15 residues. The germline V and J ends were trimmed by 6 bases and 7 bases, with 16 bases remaining between them. CDR1 and CDR2 from the germline V gene are LNHNV and YYDKDF (reference sequence). This CDR3 reads CATSLLQGQNSPLHF. Here the CDR3 DNA reads TGTGCCACCAGTTTGCTCCAGGGACAAAATTCACCCCTCCACTTT.

Many counts were recorded for this clone. V gene TRBV28 combines with J gene TRBJ2-7; 14 bases map to TRBD2. CDR3 length: 17 amino acids. The germline V gene has CDR1 MDHEN and CDR2 SYDVKM. The junction had 10 bases not matched to a gene; V was cut back by 3 bases and J by 6 bases. In DNA, the CDR3 is TGTGCCAGCAGTTTGGCGGGACTAGCGGGAGCTGGGCTCGAGCAGTACTTC. Translation: CASSLAGLAGAGLEQYF.

This clone was detected a few times. The J gene is TRBJ1-2, the V gene TRBV5-6; 10 nucleotides agree with TRBD1. In germline, CDR1 is SGHDT, CDR2 YYEEEE. The CDR3 spans 15 residues. J gave up 2 bases and V 4 bases, and 5 bases lay outside the gene matches. For the CDR3, the DNA is TGTGCCAGCAGCACGGACAGGGGGTTGAACTATGGCTACACCTTC. Amino acid sequence: CASSTDRGLNYGYTF.

This clone was seen repeatedly, ten times or more. J is TRBJ2-1 and V is TRBV7-3; 7 bases align to TRBD2. Germline-derived CDR1 and CDR2 are SGHTA and FQGTGA. V shed 5 bases and J 7 bases; nucleotides not matched to a gene: 5. The CDR3 has 13 amino acids. This CDR3 reads CASSPRRGNEQFF. CDR3 coding DNA: TGTGCCAGCAGCCCACGGCGGGGGAATGAGCAGTTCTTC.

This clone was seen more than once but under ten times. The chain has TRBV7-9 and TRBJ2-7; TRBD2 aligns across 11 bases. Germline values: CDR1 SEHNR, CDR2 FQNEAQ (reference sequence). The CDR3 is 18 amino acids. V lost 2 bases and J lost 4; bases outside the gene matches: 13. CDR3: CASSLTLAGATSPYEQYF. CDR3 nucleotides: TGTGCCAGCAGCTTAACACTAGCGGGAGCCACCTCCCCGTACGAGCAGTACTTC.

The CDR3 DNA is TGTGCCAGCAGACAACCCGTTCGGGACAGGGTTAAAGATACGCAGTATTTT. It is translated as CASRQPVRDRVKDTQYF. The genes are TRBV27 and TRBJ2-3; 9 nucleotides match TRBD1. After removal of 6 bases from V and 5 bases from J, the junction contained 15 bases not matched to a gene. The length of the CDR3 is 17 residues. Germline CDR1 and CDR2: MNHEY and SMNVEV (reference sequence).